This T cell receptor beta chain was profiled in a study of cytomegalovirus exposure and HLA in healthy donors. PCR used 60 Vbeta primers and 13 Jbeta primers. Clones were read by immunoSEQ multiplex PCR, and TCRdb kept only the in-frame ones, dropping some. This sample has roughly 99,000 clones, with roughly three quarters found just once. Overall study results and limits: A few CMV-associated chains were confirmed in vitro to be specific for CMV antigens.

V lost 4 bases and J lost 1, with 10 bases in between. Germline V CDR1 and CDR2: KGHSH, LQKENI. This CDR3 region has 14 residues. About this clone: Its antigen is unidentified.

This chain joins TRBV18 and TRBJ1-1, with D hard to call. This receptor was obtained from a male donor in good health and CMV-seropositive. Sample: PBMCs. In DNA form, the CDR3 reads TGTGCCAGCTCACGATCTAGCCAGAACACTGAAGCTTTCTTT. This translates into CASSRSSQNTEAFF. The entire variable domain, with the rest obtained from reference TRBV18 and TRBJ1-1, is as follows: NAGVMQNPRHLVRRRGQEARLRCSPMKGHSHVYWYRQLPEEGLKFMVYLQKENIIDESGMPKERFSAEFPKEGPSILRIQQVVRGDSAAYFCASSRSSQNTEAFFGQGTRLTVV.